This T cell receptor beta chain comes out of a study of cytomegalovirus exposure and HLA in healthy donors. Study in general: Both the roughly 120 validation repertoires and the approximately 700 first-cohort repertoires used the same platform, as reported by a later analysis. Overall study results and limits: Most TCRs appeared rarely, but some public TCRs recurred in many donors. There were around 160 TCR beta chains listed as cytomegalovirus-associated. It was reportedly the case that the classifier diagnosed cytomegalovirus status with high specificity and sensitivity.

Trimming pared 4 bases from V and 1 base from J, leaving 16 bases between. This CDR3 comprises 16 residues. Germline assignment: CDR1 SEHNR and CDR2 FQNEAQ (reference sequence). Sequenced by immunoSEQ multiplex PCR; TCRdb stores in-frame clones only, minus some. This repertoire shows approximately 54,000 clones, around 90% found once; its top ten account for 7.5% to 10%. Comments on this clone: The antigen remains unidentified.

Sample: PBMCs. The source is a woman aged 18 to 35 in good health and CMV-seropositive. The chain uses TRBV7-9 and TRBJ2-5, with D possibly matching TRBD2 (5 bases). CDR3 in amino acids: CASSSRGWATQETQYF. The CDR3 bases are TGTGCCAGCAGCTCCCGCGGGTGGGCTACCCAAGAGACCCAGTACTTC. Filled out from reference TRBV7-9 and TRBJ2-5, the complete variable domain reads DTGVSQNPRHKITKRGQNVTFRCDPISEHNRLYWYRQTLGQGPEFLTYFQNEAQLEKSRLLSDRFSAERPKGSFSTLEIQRTEQGDSAMYLCASSSRGWATQETQYFGPGTRLLVL.